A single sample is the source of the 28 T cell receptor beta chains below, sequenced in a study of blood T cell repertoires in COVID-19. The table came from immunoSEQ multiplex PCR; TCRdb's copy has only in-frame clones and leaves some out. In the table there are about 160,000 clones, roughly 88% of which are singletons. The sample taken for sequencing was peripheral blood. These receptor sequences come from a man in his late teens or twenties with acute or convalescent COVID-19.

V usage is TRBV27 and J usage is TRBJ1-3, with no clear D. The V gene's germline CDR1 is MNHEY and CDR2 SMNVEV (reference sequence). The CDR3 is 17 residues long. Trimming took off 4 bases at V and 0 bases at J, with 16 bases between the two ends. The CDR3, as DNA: TGTGCCAGCAGTTCCCGTGGGAGACCGGACTCTGGAAACACCATATATTTT. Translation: CASSSRGRPDSGNTIYF.

The CDR3, as DNA: TGCAGCGTTACGGACAGGGGTATTGGCTACACCTTC. This codes for CSVTDRGIGYTF. The chain employs TRBV29-1 and TRBJ1-2, with 9 bases matching TRBD1. Germline V gene sequence: CDR1 SQVTM, CDR2 ANQGSEA. The CDR3 contains 12 residues. Trimming cost V 5 bases and J 7 bases; bases outside gene matches: 5.

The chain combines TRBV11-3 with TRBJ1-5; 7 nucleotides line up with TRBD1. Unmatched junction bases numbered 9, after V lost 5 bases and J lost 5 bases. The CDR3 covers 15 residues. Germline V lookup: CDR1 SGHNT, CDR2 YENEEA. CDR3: CASSQRGTAYQPQHF. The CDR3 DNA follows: TGTGCCAGCAGCCAACGAGGGACAGCATATCAGCCCCAGCATTTT.

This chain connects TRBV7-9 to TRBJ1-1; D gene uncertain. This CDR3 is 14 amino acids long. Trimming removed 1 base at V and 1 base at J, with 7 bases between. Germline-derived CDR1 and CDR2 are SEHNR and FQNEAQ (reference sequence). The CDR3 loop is CASSLGQENTEAFF. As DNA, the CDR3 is TGTGCCAGCAGCTTAGGGCAGGAGAACACTGAAGCTTTCTTT. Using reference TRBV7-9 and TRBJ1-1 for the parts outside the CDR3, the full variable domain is DTGVSQNPRHKITKRGQNVTFRCDPISEHNRLYWYRQTLGQGPEFLTYFQNEAQLEKSRLLSDRFSAERPKGSFSTLEIQRTEQGDSAMYLCASSLGQENTEAFFGQGTRLTVV.

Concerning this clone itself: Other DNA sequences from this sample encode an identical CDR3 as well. The CDR3, as DNA: TGTGCCAGCAGTTTCAGGGGCAATTCACCCCTCCACTTT. Encoded protein: CASSFRGNSPLHF. The V gene is TRBV27, the J gene TRBJ1-6; tentative D call: TRBD1 (6 bases). This CDR3 region has 13 residues. Trimming pared 3 bases from V and 7 bases from J, leaving 7 bases between. CDR1 and CDR2 from the germline V gene are MNHEY and SMNVEV (reference sequence).

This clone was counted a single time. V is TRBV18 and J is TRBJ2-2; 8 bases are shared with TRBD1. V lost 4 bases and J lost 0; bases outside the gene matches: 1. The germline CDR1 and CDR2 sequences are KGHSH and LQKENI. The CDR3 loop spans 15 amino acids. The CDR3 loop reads CASSQGQANTGELFF. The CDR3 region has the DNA TGTGCCAGCTCACAGGGACAGGCGAACACCGGGGAGCTGTTTTTT.

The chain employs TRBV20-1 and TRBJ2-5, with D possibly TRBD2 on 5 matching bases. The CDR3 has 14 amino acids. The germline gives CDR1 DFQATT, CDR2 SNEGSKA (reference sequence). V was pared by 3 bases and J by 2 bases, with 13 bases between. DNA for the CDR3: TGCAGTGCTAGTAAGAGAGGGTGGCAAGAGACCCAGTACTTC. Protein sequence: CSASKRGWQETQYF.

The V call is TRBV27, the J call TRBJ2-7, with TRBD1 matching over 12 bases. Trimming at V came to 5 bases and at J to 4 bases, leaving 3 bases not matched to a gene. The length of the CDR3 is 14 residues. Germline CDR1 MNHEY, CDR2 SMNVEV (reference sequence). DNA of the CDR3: TGTGCCAGCAGTCTGGGACAGGGGGCTTACGAGCAGTACTTC. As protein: CASSLGQGAYEQYF.

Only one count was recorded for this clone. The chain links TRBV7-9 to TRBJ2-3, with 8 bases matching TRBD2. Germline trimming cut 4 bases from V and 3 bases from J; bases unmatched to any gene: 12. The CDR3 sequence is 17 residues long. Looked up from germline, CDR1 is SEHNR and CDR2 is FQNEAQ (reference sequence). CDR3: CASSSTIAGRGTDTQYF. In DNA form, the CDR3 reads TGTGCCAGCAGCTCGACCATAGCGGGGAGGGGAACAGATACGCAGTATTTT.

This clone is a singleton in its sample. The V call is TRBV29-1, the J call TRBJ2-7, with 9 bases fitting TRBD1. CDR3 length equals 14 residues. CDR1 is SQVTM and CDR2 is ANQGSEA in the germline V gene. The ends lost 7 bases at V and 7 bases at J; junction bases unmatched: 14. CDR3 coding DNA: TGCAGCGCAGCCGGGACAGGGATCCTTCGGGAGCAGTACTTC. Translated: CSAAGTGILREQYF.

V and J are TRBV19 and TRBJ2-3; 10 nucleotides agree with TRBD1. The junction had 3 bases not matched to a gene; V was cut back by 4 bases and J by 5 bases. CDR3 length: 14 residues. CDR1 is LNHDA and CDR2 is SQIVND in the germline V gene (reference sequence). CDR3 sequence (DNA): TGTGCCAGTAGTAGGGACAGGGGTATAGATACGCAGTATTTT. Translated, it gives CASSRDRGIDTQYF.

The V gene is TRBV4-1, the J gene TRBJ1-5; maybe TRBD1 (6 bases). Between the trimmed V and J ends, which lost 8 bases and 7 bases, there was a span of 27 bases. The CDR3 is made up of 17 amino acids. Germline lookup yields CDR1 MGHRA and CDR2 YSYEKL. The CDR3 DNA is TGCGCCAGCTCACCTGACGTCAGGGGTAGGCCTGAACAGCCCCAGCATTTT. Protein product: CASSPDVRGRPEQPQHF.

This chain's CDR3 is CASSQDGSNQPQHF. CDR3 bases: TGCGCCAGCAGCCAAGACGGTAGCAATCAGCCCCAGCATTTT. This sequence joins TRBV4-1 and TRBJ1-5; D unresolved. CDR1 MGHRA and CDR2 YSYEKL come from the germline V gene. The CDR3 has 14 amino acids. V was cut by 0 bases and J by 0 bases, with 3 bases left in between.

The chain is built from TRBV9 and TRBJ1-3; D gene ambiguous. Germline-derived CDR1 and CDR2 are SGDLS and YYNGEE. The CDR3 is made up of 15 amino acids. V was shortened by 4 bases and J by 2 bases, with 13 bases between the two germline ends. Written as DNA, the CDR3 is TGTGCCAGCAGCCCGGGAGGTGTAGCTGGAAACACCATATATTTT. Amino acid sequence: CASSPGGVAGNTIYF.

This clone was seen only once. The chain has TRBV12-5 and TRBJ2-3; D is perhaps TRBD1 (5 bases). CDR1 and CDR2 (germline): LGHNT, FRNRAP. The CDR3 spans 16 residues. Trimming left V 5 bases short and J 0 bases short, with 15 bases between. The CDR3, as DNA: TGTGCTAGTGGTCCCTTCGAAGGGGTCAGCACAGATACGCAGTATTTT. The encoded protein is CASGPFEGVSTDTQYF.

The CDR3 spells CASSEYGGYTF. The CDR3 nucleotides read TGTGCCAGCAGTGAATACGGGGGCTACACCTTC. V usage is TRBV25-1 and J usage is TRBJ1-2, with D uncertain. The CDR3 is made up of 11 amino acids. Germline V gene lookup returns CDR1 MGHDK and CDR2 SYGVNS. V was shortened by 0 bases and J by 8 bases, with 4 bases between the two germline ends.

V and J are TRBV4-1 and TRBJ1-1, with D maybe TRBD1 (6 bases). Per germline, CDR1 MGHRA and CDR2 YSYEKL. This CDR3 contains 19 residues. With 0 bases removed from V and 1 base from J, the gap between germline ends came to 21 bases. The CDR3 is CASSQEEKGQTTGNTEAFF. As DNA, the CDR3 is TGCGCCAGCAGCCAAGAGGAAAAAGGACAGACAACAGGGAACACTGAAGCTTTCTTT.

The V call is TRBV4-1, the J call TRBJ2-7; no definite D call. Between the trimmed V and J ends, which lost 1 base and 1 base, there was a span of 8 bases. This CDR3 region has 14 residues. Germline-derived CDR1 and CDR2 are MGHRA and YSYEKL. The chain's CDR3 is CASSQGSISYEQYF. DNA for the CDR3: TGCGCCAGCAGCCAAGGGTCTATTTCCTACGAGCAGTACTTC.

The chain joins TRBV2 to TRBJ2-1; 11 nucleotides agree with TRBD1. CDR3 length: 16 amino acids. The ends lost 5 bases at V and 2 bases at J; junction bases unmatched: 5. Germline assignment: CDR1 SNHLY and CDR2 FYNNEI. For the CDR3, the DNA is TGTGCCAGCAGTCCACCGGGACAGGGGGCCTACAATGAGCAGTTCTTC. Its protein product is CASSPPGQGAYNEQFF.

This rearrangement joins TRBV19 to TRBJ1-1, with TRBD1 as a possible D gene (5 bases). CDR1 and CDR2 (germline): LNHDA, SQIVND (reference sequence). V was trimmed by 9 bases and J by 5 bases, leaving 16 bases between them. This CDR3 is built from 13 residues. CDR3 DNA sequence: TGTGCCAGCCAAATCGACGGGGGGACTGAAGCTTTCTTT. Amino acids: CASQIDGGTEAFF. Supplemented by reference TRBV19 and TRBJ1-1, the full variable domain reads DGGITQSPKYLFRKEGQNVTLSCEQNLNHDAMYWYRQDPGQGLRLIYYSQIVNDFQKGDIAEGYSVSREKKESFPLTVTSAQKNPTAFYLCASQIDGGTEAFFGQGTRLTVV.

The CDR3 DNA is TGTGCCAGCAGCACCCCGGGACACAGAAAAGAGACCCAGTACTTC. It yields the protein CASSTPGHRKETQYF. The chain couples TRBV9 to TRBJ2-5; a possible D gene is TRBD1 (6 bases). V was clipped by 4 bases and J by 3 bases, with 16 bases between them. The CDR3 contains 15 residues. Looked up from germline, CDR1 is SGDLS and CDR2 is YYNGEE. The complete variable domain, with remaining parts taken from reference TRBV9 and TRBJ2-5, reads DSGVTQTPKHLITATGQRVTLRCSPRSGDLSVYWYQQSLDQGLQFLIQYYNGEERAKGNILERFSAQQFPDLHSELNLSSLELGDSALYFCASSTPGHRKETQYFGPGTRLLVL.

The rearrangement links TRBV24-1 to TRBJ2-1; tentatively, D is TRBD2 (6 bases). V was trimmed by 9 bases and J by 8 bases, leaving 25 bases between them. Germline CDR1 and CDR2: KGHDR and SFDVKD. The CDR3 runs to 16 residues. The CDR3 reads CATPGTLRLYVDEQFF. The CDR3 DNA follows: TGTGCCACCCCCGGGACTCTCCGTCTTTATGTTGATGAGCAGTTCTTC.

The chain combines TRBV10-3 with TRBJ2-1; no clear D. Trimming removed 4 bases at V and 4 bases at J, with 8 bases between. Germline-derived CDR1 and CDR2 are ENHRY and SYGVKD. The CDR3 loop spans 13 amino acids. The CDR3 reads CAISGANYNEQFF. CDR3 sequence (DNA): TGTGCCATCAGTGGGGCTAATTACAATGAGCAGTTCTTC.

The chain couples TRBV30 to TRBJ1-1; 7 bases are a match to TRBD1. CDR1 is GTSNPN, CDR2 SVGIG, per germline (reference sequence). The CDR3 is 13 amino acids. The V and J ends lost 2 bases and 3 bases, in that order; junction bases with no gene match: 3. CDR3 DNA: TGTGCCTGGAGTCCCAGGGGGGACACTGAAGCTTTCTTT. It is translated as CAWSPRGDTEAFF.

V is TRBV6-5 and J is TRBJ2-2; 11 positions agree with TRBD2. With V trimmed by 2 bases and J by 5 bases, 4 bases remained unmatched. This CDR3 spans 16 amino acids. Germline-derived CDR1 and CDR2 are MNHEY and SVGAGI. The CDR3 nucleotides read TGTGCCAGCAGTTACCGGAGACTAGCGGGGACCGGGGAGCTGTTTTTT. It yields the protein CASSYRRLAGTGELFF.

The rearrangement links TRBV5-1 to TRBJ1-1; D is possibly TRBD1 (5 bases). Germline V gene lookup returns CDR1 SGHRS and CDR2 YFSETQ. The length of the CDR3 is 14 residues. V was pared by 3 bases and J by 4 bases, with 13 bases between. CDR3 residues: CASSWPGRGTEAFF. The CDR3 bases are TGCGCCAGCAGCTGGCCAGGGAGGGGCACTGAAGCTTTCTTT.

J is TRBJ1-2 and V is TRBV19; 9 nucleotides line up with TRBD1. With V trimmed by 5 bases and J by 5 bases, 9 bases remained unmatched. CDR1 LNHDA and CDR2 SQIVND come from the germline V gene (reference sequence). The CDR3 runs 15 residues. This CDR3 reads CASSVSDRGAYGYTF. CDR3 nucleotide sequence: TGTGCCAGTAGTGTGTCGGACAGGGGAGCGTATGGCTACACCTTC.

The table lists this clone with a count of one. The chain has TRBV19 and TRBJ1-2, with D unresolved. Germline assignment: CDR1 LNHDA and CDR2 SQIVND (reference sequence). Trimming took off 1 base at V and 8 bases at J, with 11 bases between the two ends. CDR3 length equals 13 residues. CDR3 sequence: CASSIGRLKGYTF. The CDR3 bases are TGTGCCAGTAGTATAGGACGACTCAAGGGCTACACCTTC.